This TCR beta chain was obtained from a study of blood T cells in healthy people across ages. With a J-beta primer mix and a sample-barcoded 5' primer, a second PCR ran 7 to 11 cycles. TCRdb re-derived calls from the 5' RACE reads in MiXCR, one entry per CDR3 protein. The data show approximately 2,000,000 distinct CDR3 sequences, roughly 43% seen once. This clonotype was picked up one time. Its antigen remains unknown. Per sample, at least 6 micrograms of total RNA were extracted. V was shortened by 0 bases and J by 1 base, with 9 bases between the two germline ends. Germline values: CDR1 MNHNY, CDR2 SVGAGI (reference sequence). CDR3 length equals 16 residues. General study results and limits: The authors considered diversity estimates from one million T cells to be underestimates. Both higher diversity and more naive CD4+ cells marked long-lived donors when set against aged donors. Among T cells, TCR beta diversity per million cells dropped roughly linearly as age rose.

The TCR sequence derives from a human donor in good health. This chain connects TRBV6-6 to TRBJ2-2; D ambiguous. The sequenced material came from blood. In nucleotides, the CDR3 is TGTGCCAGCAGTTACTCGAAACAGATGAACACCGGGGAGCTGTTTTTT. It codes for CASSYSKQMNTGELFF.